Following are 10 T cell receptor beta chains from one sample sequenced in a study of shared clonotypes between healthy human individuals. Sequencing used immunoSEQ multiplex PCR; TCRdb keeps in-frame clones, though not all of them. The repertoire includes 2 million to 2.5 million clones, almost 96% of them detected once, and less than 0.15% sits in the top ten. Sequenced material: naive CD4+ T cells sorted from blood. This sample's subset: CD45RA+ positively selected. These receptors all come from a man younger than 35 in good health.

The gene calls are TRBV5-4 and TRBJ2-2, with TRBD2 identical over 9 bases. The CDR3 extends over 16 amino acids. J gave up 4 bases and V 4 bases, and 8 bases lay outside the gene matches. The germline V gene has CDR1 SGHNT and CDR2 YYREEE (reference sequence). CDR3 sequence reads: CASSLAGGPGTGELFF. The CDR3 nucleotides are TGTGCCAGCAGCCTCGCGGGGGGGCCGGGCACCGGGGAGCTGTTTTTT.

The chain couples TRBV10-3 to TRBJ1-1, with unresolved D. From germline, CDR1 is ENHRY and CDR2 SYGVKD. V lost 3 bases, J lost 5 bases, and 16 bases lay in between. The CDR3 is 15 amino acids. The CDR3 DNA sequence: TGTGCCATCAGTGATTTCGCAGGCCGCGTGACTGAAGCTTTCTTT. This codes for CAISDFAGRVTEAFF.

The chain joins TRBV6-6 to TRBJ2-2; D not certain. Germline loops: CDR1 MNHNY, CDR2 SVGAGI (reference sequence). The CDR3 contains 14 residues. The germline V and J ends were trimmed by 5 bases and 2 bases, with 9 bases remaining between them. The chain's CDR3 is CASSPDLNTGELFF. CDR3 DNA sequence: TGTGCCAGCAGTCCGGACCTAAACACCGGGGAGCTGTTTTTT.

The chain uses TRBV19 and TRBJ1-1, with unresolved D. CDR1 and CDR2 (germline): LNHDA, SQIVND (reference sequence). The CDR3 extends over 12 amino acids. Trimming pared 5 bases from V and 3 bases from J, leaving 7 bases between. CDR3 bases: TGTGCCAGTAGTGCCGCTCACACTGAAGCTTTCTTT. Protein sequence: CASSAAHTEAFF.

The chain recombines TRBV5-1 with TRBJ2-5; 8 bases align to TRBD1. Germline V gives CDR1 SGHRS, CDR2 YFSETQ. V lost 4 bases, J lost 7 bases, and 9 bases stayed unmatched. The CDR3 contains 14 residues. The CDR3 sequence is CASSHDDRGGTQYF. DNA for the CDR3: TGCGCCAGCAGCCACGATGACAGGGGTGGGACCCAGTACTTC. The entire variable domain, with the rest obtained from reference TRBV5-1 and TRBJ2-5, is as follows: KAGVTQTPRYLIKTRGQQVTLSCSPISGHRSVSWYQQTPGQGLQFLFEYFSETQRNKGNFPGRFSGRQFSNSRSEMNVSTLELGDSALYLCASSHDDRGGTQYFGPGTRLLVL.

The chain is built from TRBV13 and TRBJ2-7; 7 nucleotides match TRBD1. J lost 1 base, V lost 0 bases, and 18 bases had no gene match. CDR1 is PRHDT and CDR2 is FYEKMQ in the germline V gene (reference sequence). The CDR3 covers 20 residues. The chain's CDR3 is CASSLGDWVRGRSHSYEQYF. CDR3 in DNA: TGTGCCAGCAGCTTAGGGGATTGGGTCAGGGGGAGATCCCATTCCTACGAGCAGTACTTC.

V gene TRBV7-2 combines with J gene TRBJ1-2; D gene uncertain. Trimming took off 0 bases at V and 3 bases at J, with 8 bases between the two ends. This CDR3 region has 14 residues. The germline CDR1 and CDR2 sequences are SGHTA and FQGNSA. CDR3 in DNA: TGTGCCAGCAGCTTAGCTCCGACTTACTATGGCTACACCTTC. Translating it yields CASSLAPTYYGYTF.

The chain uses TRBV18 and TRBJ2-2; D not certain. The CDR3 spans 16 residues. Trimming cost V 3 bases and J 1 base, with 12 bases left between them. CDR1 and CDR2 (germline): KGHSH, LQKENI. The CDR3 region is CASSPVSPLNTGELFF. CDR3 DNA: TGTGCCAGCTCACCGGTCTCACCTCTGAACACCGGGGAGCTGTTTTTT.

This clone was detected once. The CDR3 nucleotides are TGTGCCAGCAGTCTAACGACGGGGGGCTCCTACGAGCAGTACTTC. The encoded protein is CASSLTTGGSYEQYF. V gene TRBV28 combines with J gene TRBJ2-7; 7 positions agree with TRBD2. Germline values: CDR1 MDHEN, CDR2 SYDVKM. The J segment lost 0 bases and the V segment lost 5 bases, leaving 7 bases of the junction unmatched. This CDR3 is built from 15 residues.

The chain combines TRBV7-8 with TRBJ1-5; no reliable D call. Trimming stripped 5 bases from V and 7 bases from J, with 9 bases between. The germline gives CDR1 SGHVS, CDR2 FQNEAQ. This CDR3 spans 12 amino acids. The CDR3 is CASSHSKQPQHF. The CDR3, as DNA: TGTGCCAGCAGCCATTCCAAACAGCCCCAGCATTTT.